The clone carrying this T cell receptor (beta chain) was observed at least ten times. What it binds is unknown. The V end lost 8 bases, the J end lost 6 bases, and 17 bases lay between the germline ends. The V gene's germline CDR1 is DFQATT and CDR2 SNEGSKA (reference sequence). CDR3 length equals 12 residues. Findings and caveats of the study: The TCR gene usage of tumor memory CD4+ T cells clustered together with blood and lymph node memory CD4+ cells and with lymph node naive CD4+ cells. The larger cohort examined one V-J beta rearrangement, not whole repertoires. Tumor Treg TCRs overlapped most with tumor naive CD4+ cells.

Semi-nested PCR with Nested Universal Primer A followed constant-region reverse priming of full-length variable regions. One entry per CDR3 protein results from TCRdb running MiXCR on the 5' RACE reads. The profile shows 34,000 or so distinct CDR3 sequences, over 20% of them singletons. The sorted Tregs were CD4+CD25+CD127-/low cells. The chain employs TRBV20-1 and TRBJ2-7; D may be TRBD2 (5 bases). Specimen: tumor-infiltrating Tregs sorted from the breast tumor. The TCR sequence derives from a female donor with breast cancer. Here the CDR3 reads CSLLGPIGEQYF. The CDR3 coding sequence is TGCAGTCTACTAGGCCCGATTGGCGAGCAGTACTTC.